The present TCR beta chain was sequenced within a study of cytomegalovirus exposure and HLA in healthy donors. Whole-study results and caveats: It was reported that TCR beta sequences correctly inferred the HLA-A and HLA-B alleles for most subjects. The classifier reportedly diagnosed cytomegalovirus status with high specificity and sensitivity. Further analysis, carried out later, found HLA-associated TCR beta chains more clonally expanded than equally common other chains.

The PCR contained 60 Vbeta and 13 Jbeta primers. Clones were read by immunoSEQ multiplex PCR, and TCRdb kept only the in-frame ones, dropping some. The sample lists approximately 140,000 clones, around three quarters occurring once. This CDR3 is built from 13 residues. The germline V gene encodes CDR1 SEHNR and CDR2 FQNEAQ (reference sequence). V lost 3 bases to trimming and J lost 4 bases, with 9 bases between them. Notes on this clone: Its antigen is still unknown.

The receptor's source is a man between 40 and 49 years old in good health and CMV-seropositive. Sequenced: PBMCs. V usage is TRBV7-9 and J usage is TRBJ1-1; unclear D gene. CDR3 residues: CASSFQEVTEAFF. CDR3 sequence (DNA): TGTGCCAGCAGCTTCCAAGAGGTCACTGAAGCTTTCTTT. Full variable domain (outside the CDR3, taken from reference TRBV7-9 and TRBJ1-1): DTGVSQNPRHKITKRGQNVTFRCDPISEHNRLYWYRQTLGQGPEFLTYFQNEAQLEKSRLLSDRFSAERPKGSFSTLEIQRTEQGDSAMYLCASSFQEVTEAFFGQGTRLTVV.